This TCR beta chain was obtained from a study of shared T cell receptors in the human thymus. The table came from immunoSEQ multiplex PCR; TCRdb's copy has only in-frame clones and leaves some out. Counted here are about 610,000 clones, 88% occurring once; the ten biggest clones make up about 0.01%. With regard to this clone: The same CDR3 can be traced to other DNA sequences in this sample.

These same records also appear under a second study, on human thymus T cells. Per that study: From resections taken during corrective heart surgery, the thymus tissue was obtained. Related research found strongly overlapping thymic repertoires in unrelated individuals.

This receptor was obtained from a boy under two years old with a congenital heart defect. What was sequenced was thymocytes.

CDR3 sequence: CSARVGSEQYF. CDR3 bases: TGCAGTGCTAGAGTTGGGAGCGAGCAGTACTTC. The gene calls are TRBV20-1 and TRBJ2-7; a possible D gene is TRBD2 (5 bases). CDR1 is DFQATT and CDR2 is SNEGSKA in the germline V gene (reference sequence). V shed 1 base and J shed 6 bases, with 7 bases lying between them. The CDR3 consists of 11 residues.